This entry lists 5 T cell receptor beta chains sequenced from one sample in a study of cytomegalovirus exposure and HLA in healthy donors. PCR employed 60 Vbeta and 13 Jbeta primers. The repertoire was sequenced with immunoSEQ multiplex PCR; TCRdb's copy has only in-frame clones and lacks some. This sample yields roughly 140,000 clones, of which around 84% are seen a single time; roughly 2.7% belongs to the top ten. Sequencing used PBMCs. The receptors stem from a boy under 10 years old in good health and CMV-seronegative.

This clone was seen a single time. This chain joins TRBV7-7 and TRBJ2-2; D is perhaps TRBD1 (6 bases). V lost 4 bases and J 6 bases, leaving 21 bases between the germline ends. The CDR3 is 17 amino acids. Germline-derived CDR1 and CDR2 are SSHAT and FNYEAQ (reference sequence). CDR3: CASSSPSTGKCAGELFF. The CDR3 nucleotides read TGTGCCAGCAGCTCACCCTCCACAGGGAAATGCGCCGGGGAGCTGTTTTTT.

This clone was found once. The rearrangement links TRBV9 to TRBJ2-3; D gene uncertain. The V and J ends lost 0 bases and 10 bases respectively, with 6 bases between them. CDR1 SGDLS and CDR2 YYNGEE come from the germline V gene. CDR3 length: 11 amino acids. The CDR3 protein is CASSVAGPQYF. CDR3 bases: TGTGCCAGCAGCGTAGCTGGCCCGCAGTATTTT.

The chain uses TRBV9 and TRBJ2-7; TRBD1 matches 9 bases. Trimming cost V 3 bases and J 2 bases; bases outside gene matches: 6. The CDR3 spans 15 residues. Germline CDR1 is SGDLS and CDR2 is YYNGEE. CDR3 amino acids: CASSGGDRVTYEQYF. DNA for the CDR3: TGTGCCAGCAGCGGGGGGGACAGGGTAACCTACGAGCAGTACTTC. Full variable domain (missing parts from reference TRBV9 and TRBJ2-7): DSGVTQTPKHLITATGQRVTLRCSPRSGDLSVYWYQQSLDQGLQFLIQYYNGEERAKGNILERFSAQQFPDLHSELNLSSLELGDSALYFCASSGGDRVTYEQYFGPGTRLTVT.

This chain connects TRBV7-9 to TRBJ2-5, with a possible D match to TRBD1 (5 bases). Germline assignment: CDR1 SEHNR and CDR2 FQNEAQ (reference sequence). The CDR3 is made up of 13 amino acids. Trimming cost V 5 bases and J 6 bases, with 13 bases left between them. The CDR3 is CASSHVQGQTQYF. CDR3 DNA: TGTGCCAGCAGCCATGTGCAGGGCCAGACCCAGTACTTC. The whole variable domain, remainder taken from reference TRBV7-9 and TRBJ2-5, is DTGVSQNPRHKITKRGQNVTFRCDPISEHNRLYWYRQTLGQGPEFLTYFQNEAQLEKSRLLSDRFSAERPKGSFSTLEIQRTEQGDSAMYLCASSHVQGQTQYFGPGTRLLVL.

The J gene is TRBJ2-3, the V gene TRBV28, with D unclear. V was cut by 6 bases and J by 2 bases, with 6 bases left in between. This CDR3 spans 12 amino acids. Germline V gives CDR1 MDHEN, CDR2 SYDVKM. CDR3: CASRFNTDTQYF. For the CDR3, the DNA is TGTGCCAGCAGGTTCAACACAGATACGCAGTATTTT.